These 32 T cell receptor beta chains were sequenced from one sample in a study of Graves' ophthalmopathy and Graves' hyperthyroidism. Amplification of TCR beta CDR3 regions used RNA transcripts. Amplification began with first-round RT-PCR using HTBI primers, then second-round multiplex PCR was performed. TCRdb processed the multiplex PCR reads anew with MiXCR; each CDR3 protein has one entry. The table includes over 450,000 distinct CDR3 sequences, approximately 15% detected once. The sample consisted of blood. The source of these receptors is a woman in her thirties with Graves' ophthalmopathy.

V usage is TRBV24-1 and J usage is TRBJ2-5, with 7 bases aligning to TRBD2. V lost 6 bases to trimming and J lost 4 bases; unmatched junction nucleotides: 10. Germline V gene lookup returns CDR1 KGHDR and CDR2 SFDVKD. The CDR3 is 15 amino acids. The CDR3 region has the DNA TGTGCCACCAGTCCGGCTAGCGGTTCTAGAGAGACCCAGTACTTC. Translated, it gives CATSPASGSRETQYF.

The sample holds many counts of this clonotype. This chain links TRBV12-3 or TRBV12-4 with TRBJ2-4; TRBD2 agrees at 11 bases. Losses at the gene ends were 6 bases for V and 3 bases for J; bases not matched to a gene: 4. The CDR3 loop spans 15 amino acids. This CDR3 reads CASRPGLADKNIQYF. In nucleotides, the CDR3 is TGTGCCAGCAGGCCGGGACTAGCGGACAAAAACATTCAGTACTTC.

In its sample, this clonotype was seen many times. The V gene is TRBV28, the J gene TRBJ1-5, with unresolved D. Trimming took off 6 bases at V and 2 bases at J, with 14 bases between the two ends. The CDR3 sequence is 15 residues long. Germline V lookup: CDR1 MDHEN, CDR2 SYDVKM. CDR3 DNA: TGTGCCAGCAGCCCGGCAGGCCTTGGCAATCAGCCCCAGCATTTT. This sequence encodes CASSPAGLGNQPQHF.

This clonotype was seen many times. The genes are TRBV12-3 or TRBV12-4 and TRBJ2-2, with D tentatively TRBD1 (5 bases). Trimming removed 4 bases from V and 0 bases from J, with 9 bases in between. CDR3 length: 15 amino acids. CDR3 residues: CASSWGAANTGELFF. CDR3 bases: TGTGCCAGCAGTTGGGGCGCCGCGAACACCGGGGAGCTGTTTTTT.

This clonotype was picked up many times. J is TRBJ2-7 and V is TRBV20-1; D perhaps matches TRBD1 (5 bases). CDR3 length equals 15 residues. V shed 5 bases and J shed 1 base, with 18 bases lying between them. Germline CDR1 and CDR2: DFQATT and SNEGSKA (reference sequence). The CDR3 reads CSAWGRDGYSYEQYF. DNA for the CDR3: TGCAGTGCTTGGGGCCGAGACGGGTATTCCTACGAGCAGTACTTC.

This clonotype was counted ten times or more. For the CDR3, the DNA is TGCGCCAGCAGCTTGGCCATGGGTGACACCGGGGAGCTGTTTTTT. This translates into CASSLAMGDTGELFF. The V and J genes are TRBV5-1 and TRBJ2-2, with D hard to call. The CDR3 length is 15 residues. Germline CDR1 is SGHRS and CDR2 is YFSETQ. V was shortened by 0 bases and J by 3 bases, with 9 bases between the two germline ends.

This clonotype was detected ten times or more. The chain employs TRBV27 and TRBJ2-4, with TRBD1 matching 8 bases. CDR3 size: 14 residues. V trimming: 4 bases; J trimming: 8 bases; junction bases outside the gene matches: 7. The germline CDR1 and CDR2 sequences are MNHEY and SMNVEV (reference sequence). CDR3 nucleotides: TGTGCCAGCAGTTCCCTGGACAGGGCACACATTCAGTACTTC. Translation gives CASSSLDRAHIQYF.

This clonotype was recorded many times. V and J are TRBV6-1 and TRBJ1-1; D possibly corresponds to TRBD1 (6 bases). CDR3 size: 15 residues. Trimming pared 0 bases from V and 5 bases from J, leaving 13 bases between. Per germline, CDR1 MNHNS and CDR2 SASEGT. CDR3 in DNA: TGTGCCAGCAGTGAAGCTGGCAGGGGTGGAACTGAAGCTTTCTTT. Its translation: CASSEAGRGGTEAFF.

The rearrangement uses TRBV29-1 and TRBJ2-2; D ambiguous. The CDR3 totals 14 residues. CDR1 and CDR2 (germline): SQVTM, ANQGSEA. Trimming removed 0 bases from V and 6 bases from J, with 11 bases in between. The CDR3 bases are TGCAGCGTTGAAGAGGGTATGGGTGCCGGGGAGCTGTTTTTT. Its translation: CSVEEGMGAGELFF.

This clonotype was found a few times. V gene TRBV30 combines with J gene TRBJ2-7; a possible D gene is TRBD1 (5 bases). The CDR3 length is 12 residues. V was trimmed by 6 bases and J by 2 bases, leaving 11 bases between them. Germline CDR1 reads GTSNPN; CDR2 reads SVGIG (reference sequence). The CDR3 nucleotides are TGTGCCTGTGAGGCAGGGACCTACGAGCAGTACTTC. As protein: CACEAGTYEQYF.

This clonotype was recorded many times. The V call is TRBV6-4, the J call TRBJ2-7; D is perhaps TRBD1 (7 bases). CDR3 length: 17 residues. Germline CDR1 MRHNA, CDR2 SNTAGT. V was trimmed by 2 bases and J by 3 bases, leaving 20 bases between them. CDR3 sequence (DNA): TGTGCCAGCAGTGACGGCTTGGCGGGACAGCCCTACTACGAGCAGTACTTC. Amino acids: CASSDGLAGQPYYEQYF.

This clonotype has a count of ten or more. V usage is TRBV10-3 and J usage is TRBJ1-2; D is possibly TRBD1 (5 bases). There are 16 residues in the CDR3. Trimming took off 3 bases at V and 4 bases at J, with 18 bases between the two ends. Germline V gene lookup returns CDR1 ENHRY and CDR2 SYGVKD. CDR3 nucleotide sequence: TGTGCCATCAGTGACCCCACAGGTTGGGCGAGCTATGGCTACACCTTC. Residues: CAISDPTGWASYGYTF.

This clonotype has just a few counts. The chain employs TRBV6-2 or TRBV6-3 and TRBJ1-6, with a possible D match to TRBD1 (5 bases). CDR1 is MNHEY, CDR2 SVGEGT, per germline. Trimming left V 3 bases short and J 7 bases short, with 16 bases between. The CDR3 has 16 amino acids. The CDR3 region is CASSYSPRVQNSPLHF. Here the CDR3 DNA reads TGTGCCAGCAGTTATTCGCCCAGGGTACAGAATTCACCCCTCCACTTT.

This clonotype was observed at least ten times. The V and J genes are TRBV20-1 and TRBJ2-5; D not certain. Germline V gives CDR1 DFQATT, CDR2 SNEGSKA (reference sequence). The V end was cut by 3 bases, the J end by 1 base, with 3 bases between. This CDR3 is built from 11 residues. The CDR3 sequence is CSASSQETQYF. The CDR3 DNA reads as TGCAGTGCTAGCTCCCAAGAGACCCAGTACTTC.

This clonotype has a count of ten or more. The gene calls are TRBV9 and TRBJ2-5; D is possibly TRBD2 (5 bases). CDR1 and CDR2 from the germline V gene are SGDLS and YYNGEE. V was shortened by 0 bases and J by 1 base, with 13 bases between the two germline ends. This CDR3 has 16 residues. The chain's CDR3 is CASSVGLQRSQETQYF. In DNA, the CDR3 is TGTGCCAGCAGCGTAGGTCTCCAGCGGAGCCAAGAGACCCAGTACTTC.

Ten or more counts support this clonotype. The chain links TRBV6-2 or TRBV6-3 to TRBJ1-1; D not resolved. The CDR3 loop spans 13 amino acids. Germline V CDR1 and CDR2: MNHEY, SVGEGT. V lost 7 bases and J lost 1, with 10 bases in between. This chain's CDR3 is CASTRSPNTEAFF. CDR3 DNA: TGTGCCAGCACTAGAAGCCCGAACACTGAAGCTTTCTTT.

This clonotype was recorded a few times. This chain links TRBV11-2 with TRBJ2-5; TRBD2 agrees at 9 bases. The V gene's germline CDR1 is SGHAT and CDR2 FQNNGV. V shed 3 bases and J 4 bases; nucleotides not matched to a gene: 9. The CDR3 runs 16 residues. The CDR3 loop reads CASSFGMAGGPETQYF. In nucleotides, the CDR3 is TGTGCCAGCAGCTTTGGAATGGCGGGGGGGCCAGAGACCCAGTACTTC.

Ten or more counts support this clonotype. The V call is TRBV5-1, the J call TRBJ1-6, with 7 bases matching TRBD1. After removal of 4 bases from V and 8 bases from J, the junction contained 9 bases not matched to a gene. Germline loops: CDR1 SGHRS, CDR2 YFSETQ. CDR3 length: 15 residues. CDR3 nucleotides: TGCGCCAGCAGCCCTCGGAGGGGGCAGGATTCACCCCTCCACTTT. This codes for CASSPRRGQDSPLHF.

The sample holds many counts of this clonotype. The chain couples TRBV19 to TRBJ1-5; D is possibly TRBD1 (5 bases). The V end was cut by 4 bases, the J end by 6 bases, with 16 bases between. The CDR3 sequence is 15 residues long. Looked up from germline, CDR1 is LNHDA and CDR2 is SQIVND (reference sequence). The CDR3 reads CASSTGTASGQPQHF. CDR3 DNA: TGTGCCAGTAGTACCGGGACGGCTAGCGGTCAGCCCCAGCATTTT. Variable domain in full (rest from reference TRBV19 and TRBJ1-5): DGGITQSPKYLFRKEGQNVTLSCEQNLNHDAMYWYRQDPGQGLRLIYYSQIVNDFQKGDIAEGYSVSREKKESFPLTVTSAQKNPTAFYLCASSTGTASGQPQHFGDGTRLSIL.

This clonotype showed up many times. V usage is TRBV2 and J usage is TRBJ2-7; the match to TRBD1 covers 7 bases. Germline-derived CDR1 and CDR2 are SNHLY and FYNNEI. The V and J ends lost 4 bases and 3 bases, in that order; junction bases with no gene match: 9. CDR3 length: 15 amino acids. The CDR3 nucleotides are TGTGCCAGCAGTGTCGCCTCTCGACAGGGCTACGAGCAGTACTTC. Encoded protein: CASSVASRQGYEQYF.

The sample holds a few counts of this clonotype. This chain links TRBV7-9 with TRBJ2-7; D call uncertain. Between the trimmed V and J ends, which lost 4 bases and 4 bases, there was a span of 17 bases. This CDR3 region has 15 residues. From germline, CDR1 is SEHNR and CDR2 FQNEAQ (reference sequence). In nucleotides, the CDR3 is TGTGCCAGCAGCTCCGTTTACTCTCCCCTATACGAGCAGTACTTC. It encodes CASSSVYSPLYEQYF.

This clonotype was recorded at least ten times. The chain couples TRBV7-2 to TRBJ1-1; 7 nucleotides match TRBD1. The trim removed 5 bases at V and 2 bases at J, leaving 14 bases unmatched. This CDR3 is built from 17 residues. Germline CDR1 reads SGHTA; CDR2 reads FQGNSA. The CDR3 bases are TGTGCCAGCAGCCGCACTCAAACAGGGGCCCTTAACACTGAAGCTTTCTTT. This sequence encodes CASSRTQTGALNTEAFF.

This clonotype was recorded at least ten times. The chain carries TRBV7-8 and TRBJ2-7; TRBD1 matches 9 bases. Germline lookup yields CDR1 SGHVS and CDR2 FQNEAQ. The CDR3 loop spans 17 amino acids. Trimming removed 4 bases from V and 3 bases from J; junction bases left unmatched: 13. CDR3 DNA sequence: TGTGCCAGCAGCTCATCCCTTCAAGGGACAGGGATCTACGAGCAGTACTTC. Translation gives CASSSSLQGTGIYEQYF.

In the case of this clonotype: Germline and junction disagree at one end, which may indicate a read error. CDR3 in DNA: TGTGCAAGCACTTACTCGAGGGACAGAGGAGGAAACACCATATATTTT. It encodes CASTYSRDRGGNTIYF. The chain carries TRBV6-5 and TRBJ1-3; 7 nucleotides line up with TRBD1. The CDR3 contains 16 residues. CDR1 and CDR2 (germline): MNHEY, SVGAGI.

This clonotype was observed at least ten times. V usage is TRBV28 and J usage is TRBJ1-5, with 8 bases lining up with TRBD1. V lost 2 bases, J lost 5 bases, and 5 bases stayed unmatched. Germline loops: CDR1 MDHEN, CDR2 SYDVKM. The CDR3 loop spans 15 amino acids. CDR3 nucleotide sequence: TGTGCCAGCAGTTTAAACGGACAGGGCCATCAGCCCCAGCATTTT. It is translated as CASSLNGQGHQPQHF.

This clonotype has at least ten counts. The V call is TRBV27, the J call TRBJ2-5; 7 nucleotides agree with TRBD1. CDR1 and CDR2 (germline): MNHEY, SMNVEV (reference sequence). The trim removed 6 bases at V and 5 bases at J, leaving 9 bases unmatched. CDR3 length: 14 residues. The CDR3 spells CASSPLDRSETQYF. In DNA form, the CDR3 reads TGTGCCAGCAGCCCCTTGGACAGGTCGGAGACCCAGTACTTC.

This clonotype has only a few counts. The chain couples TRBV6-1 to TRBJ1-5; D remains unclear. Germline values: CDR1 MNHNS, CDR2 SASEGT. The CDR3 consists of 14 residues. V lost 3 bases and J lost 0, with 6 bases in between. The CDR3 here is CASSEFDSNQPQHF. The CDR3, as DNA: TGTGCCAGCAGTGAGTTTGATAGCAATCAGCCCCAGCATTTT.

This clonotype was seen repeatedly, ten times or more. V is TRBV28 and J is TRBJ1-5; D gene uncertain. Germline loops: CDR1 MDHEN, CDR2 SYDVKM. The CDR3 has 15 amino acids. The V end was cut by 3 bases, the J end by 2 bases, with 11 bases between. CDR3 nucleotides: TGTGCCAGCAGTTTCCCTCCCTTGGGCAATCAGCCCCAGCATTTT. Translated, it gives CASSFPPLGNQPQHF.

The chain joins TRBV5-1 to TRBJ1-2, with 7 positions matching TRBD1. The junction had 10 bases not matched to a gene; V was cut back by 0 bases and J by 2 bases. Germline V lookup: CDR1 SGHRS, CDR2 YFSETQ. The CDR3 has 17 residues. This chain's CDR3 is CASSLALAGTANYGYTF. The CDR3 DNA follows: TGCGCCAGCAGCTTGGCCTTGGCCGGGACAGCGAACTATGGCTACACCTTC. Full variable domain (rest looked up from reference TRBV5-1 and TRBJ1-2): KAGVTQTPRYLIKTRGQQVTLSCSPISGHRSVSWYQQTPGQGLQFLFEYFSETQRNKGNFPGRFSGRQFSNSRSEMNVSTLELGDSALYLCASSLALAGTANYGYTFGSGTRLTVV.

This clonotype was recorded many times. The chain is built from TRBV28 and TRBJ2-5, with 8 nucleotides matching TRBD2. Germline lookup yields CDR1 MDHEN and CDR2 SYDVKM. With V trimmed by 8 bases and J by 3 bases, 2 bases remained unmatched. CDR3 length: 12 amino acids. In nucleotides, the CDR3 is TGTGCCAGCCGTAGCGGGAAAGAGACCCAGTACTTC. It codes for CASRSGKETQYF. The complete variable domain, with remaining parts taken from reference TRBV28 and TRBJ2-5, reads DVKVTQSSRYLVKRTGEKVFLECVQDMDHENMFWYRQDPGLGLRLIYFSYDVKMKEKGDIPEGYSVSREKKERFSLILESASTNQTSMYLCASRSGKETQYFGPGTRLLVL.

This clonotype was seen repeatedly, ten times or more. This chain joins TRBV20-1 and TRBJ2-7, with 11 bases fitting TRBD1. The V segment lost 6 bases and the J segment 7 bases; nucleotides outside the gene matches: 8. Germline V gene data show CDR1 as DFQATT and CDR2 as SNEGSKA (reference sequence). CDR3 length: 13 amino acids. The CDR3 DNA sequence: TGCAGTGCCTACCGGGACAGGGGGGTTGAGCAGTACTTC. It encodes CSAYRDRGVEQYF.

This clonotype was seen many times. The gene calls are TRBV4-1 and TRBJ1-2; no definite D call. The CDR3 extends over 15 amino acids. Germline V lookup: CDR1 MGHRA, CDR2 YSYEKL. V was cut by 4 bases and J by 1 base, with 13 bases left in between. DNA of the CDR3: TGCGCCAGCAGCCGTATAGGGTCCGATAACTATGGCTACACCTTC. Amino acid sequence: CASSRIGSDNYGYTF.